A selection of T cell receptor beta chains follows, all from one sample in a study of vaccination effects on CD4 cells after COVID-19. Antigen specificity for these receptors is unknown. Libraries were prepared by immunoSEQ multiplex PCR; TCRdb keeps only in-frame clonotypes and omits some of them. This sample has more than 40,000 clones, with 60% to 85% found just once. The specimen comprised CD4+ T cells from PBMCs cultured without peptide, sampled before COVID-19 vaccination. Receptors were obtained from a human donor who had a prior SARS-CoV-2 infection. CDR3s include the opening cysteine and the closing phenylalanine or tryptophan. Each record gives: J gene, V gene, D gene, clone size, CDR3 protein, CDR3 DNA. D genes are given only for firm matches. Clone size is given for some rows only: seen once, a few or many times, or a class if the clone is expanded.

J: TRBJ2-1; V: TRBV3-1/TRBV3-2; D: -; size: few; CDR3: CASSLIGLEGTEQFF; DNA: TGTGCCAGCAGCCTTATCGGCCTGGAGGGGACGGAGCAGTTCTTC
J: TRBJ2-1; V: TRBV11-3; D: TRBD1; size: -; CDR3: CASSQSDRGNEQFF; DNA: TGTGCCAGCAGCCAATCCGACAGGGGCAATGAGCAGTTCTTC
J: TRBJ2-5; V: TRBV4-2; D: TRBD2; size: -; CDR3: CASSQGHGRGPYRGQETQYF; DNA: TGTGCCAGCAGCCAAGGGCACGGGAGGGGCCCATACCGGGGACAAGAGACCCAGTACTTC
J: TRBJ2-2; V: TRBV4-3; D: -; size: few; CDR3: CASSQVFTSAGELFF; DNA: TGCGCCAGCAGCCAAGTTTTTACGTCGGCCGGGGAGCTGTTTTTT
J: TRBJ1-2; V: TRBV5-5; D: -; size: few; CDR3: CASSLAWGLDTF; DNA: TGTGCCAGCAGCTTGGCCTGGGGGTTGGACACCTTC
J: TRBJ2-5; V: TRBV9; D: -; size: -; CDR3: CASSVGRELQETQYF; DNA: TGTGCCAGCAGCGTAGGCCGCGAGTTACAAGAGACCCAGTACTTC
J: TRBJ2-7; V: TRBV12-5; D: -; size: -; CDR3: CASGLVLRQQILYEQYF; DNA: TGTGCTAGTGGTTTGGTTCTTCGACAGCAAATTCTCTACGAGCAGTACTTC
J: TRBJ2-1; V: TRBV6-6; D: -; size: few; CDR3: CASSYVANEQFF; DNA: TGTGCCAGCAGTTACGTGGCCAATGAGCAGTTCTTC
J: TRBJ1-6; V: TRBV30; D: -; size: -; CDR3: CAWSVGLLNSPLHF; DNA: TGTGCCTGGAGTGTCGGCCTGCTGAATTCACCCCTCCACTTT
J: TRBJ2-2; V: TRBV5-1; D: -; size: -; CDR3: CASSQIESTGELFF; DNA: TGCGCCAGCAGTCAAATCGAGAGCACCGGGGAGCTGTTTTTT
J: TRBJ2-3; V: TRBV3-1/TRBV3-2; D: TRBD2; size: -; CDR3: CASRDSGGTDTQYF; DNA: TGTGCCAGCAGGGATAGCGGGGGCACAGATACGCAGTATTTT